The source of this T cell receptor (beta chain) is a study of T cells expressing NK-cell markers. Study-level information: Sorted CD3+CD56+NKG2C+, CD3+CD56+NKG2C- and CD3+CD56-NKG2C+ T cells supplied TCR beta repertoires.

UMI-tagged 5'RACE template switching yielded the TCR beta cDNA. TCRdb reprocessed the 5' RACE reads and reports one entry per CDR3 protein, with no DNA. Here the sample table reports approximately 420,000 distinct CDR3 sequences. CDR3 size: 14 residues. Germline V gene data show CDR1 as DFQATT and CDR2 as SNEGSKA (reference sequence). The clonotype comes from a woman in her forties or fifties in good health. The source material was blood T cells: a sorted CD56 or NKG2C T cell subset, CD4+ or CD8+ T cells, or bulk PBMC T cells (not recorded which). The rearrangement joins TRBV20-1 to TRBJ2-5; TCRdb's D call of TRBD2 is untestable without DNA. This CDR3 is CSAAIRRPQETQYF.